Presented here are 5 T cell receptor beta chains from one specimen sequenced in a study of cytomegalovirus exposure and HLA in healthy donors (dated by TCRdb to between 2016 and 2019). The library was built by means of the immunoSEQ multiplex PCR assay. A mixture of 60 forward primers for TCR Vbeta segments and 13 reverse primers for TCR Jbeta segments was used in the multiplex PCR. This is the immuneACCESS table as TCRdb keeps it, with only in-frame sequences that have V and J called. A part of the clones is gone; compared with another copy, unresolved V genes explain less than half, and the rest is unexplained. This sample gives about 160,000 clones in total; approximately 86% of them show up just once. The ten largest clones represent over 1.5% of the sample. Sequencing input: PBMCs. The receptors were gathered from a woman between 18 and 29 years old in good health and CMV-seronegative.

This chain joins TRBV4-1 and TRBJ1-2; 7 bases are a match to TRBD1. Unmatched junction bases numbered 3, after V lost 1 base and J lost 4 bases. CDR1 is MGHRA and CDR2 is YSYEKL in the germline V gene. This CDR3 region has 14 residues. DNA for the CDR3: TGCGCCAGCAGCCAAGTCGGGGACAGCTATGGCTACACCTTC. This sequence encodes CASSQVGDSYGYTF.

A single count supports this clone. The V call is TRBV4-1, the J call TRBJ1-2; 7 nucleotides match TRBD1. Germline V CDR1 and CDR2: MGHRA, YSYEKL. The CDR3 extends over 13 amino acids. V was pared by 9 bases and J by 4 bases, with 8 bases of the junction left unmatched. The CDR3 region is CASTPTGPYGYTF. The CDR3 nucleotides are TGCGCCAGTACCCCGACAGGGCCCTATGGCTACACCTTC.

This clone was seen once. This chain joins TRBV6-1 and TRBJ2-7; D is unclear. The CDR3 covers 11 residues. From germline, CDR1 is MNHNS and CDR2 SASEGT. CDR3 DNA sequence: TGTGTCAGTGAGCTGAACTACGAGCAGTACTTC. Translating it yields CVSELNYEQYF.

This clone has a handful of counts. The rearrangement joins TRBV4-1 to TRBJ2-3; D not resolved. The CDR3 totals 14 residues. The V end was cut by 2 bases, the J end by 4 bases, with 10 bases between. CDR1 is MGHRA and CDR2 is YSYEKL in the germline V gene. CDR3 sequence reads: CASSQSQQADTQYF. CDR3 in DNA: TGCGCCAGCAGCCAATCACAGCAGGCAGATACGCAGTATTTT.

V and J are TRBV5-1 and TRBJ1-1; 8 nucleotides match TRBD1. CDR3 length: 17 amino acids. CDR1 and CDR2 (germline): SGHRS, YFSETQ. V lost 4 bases, J lost 1 base, and 12 bases stayed unmatched. CDR3 DNA: TGCGCCAGCAGCCTTGGAAGGCAGGGGGCAGGGAACACTGAAGCTTTCTTT. Its translation: CASSLGRQGAGNTEAFF.